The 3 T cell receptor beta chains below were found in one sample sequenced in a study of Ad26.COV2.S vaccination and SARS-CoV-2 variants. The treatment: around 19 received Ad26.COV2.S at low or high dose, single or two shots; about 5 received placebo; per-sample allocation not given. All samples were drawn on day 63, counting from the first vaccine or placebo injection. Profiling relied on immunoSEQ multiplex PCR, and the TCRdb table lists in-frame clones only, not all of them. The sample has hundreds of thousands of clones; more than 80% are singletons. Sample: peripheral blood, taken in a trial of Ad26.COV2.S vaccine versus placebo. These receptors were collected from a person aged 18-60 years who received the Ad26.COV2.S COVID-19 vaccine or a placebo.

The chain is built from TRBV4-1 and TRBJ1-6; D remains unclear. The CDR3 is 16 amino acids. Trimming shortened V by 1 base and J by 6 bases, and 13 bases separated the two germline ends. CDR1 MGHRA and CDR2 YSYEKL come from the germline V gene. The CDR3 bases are TGCGCCAGCAGCCAAGGAACGAGGGCGAGTAATTCACCCCTCCACTTT. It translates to CASSQGTRASNSPLHF.

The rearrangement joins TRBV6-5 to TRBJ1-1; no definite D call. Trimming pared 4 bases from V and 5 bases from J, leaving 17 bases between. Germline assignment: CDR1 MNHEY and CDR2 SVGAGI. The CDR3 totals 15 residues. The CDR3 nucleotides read TGTGCCAGCAGTTCCGCGGGTGGTGGGCGAACTGAAGCTTTCTTT. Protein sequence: CASSSAGGGRTEAFF.

The CDR3 here is CASSGGTVWEQYF. The CDR3 DNA is TGTGCCAGCAGTGGGGGGACGGTGTGGGAGCAGTACTTC. The gene calls are TRBV6-2 or TRBV6-3 and TRBJ2-7, with D perhaps TRBD2 (6 bases). The CDR3 has 13 residues. V was trimmed by 5 bases and J by 7 bases, leaving 15 bases between them. Germline loops: CDR1 MNHEY, CDR2 SVGEGT.